A selection of T cell receptor beta chains follows, all from one sample in a study of blood T cell repertoires in COVID-19. Sequenced by immunoSEQ multiplex PCR; TCRdb stores in-frame clones only, minus some. Found here are 84,000 or so clones, roughly 80% of them singletons; the top ten hold 12%. Sequencing used peripheral blood. Receptor source: a middle-aged woman with active or convalescent COVID-19. Each CDR3 is given with its conserved first and last residue. The order of the fields is J gene, D gene, clone size, V gene, CDR3 protein, CDR3 DNA. A D gene is named only where the DNA matches it firmly. Size tells how often a clone was seen (once, few, many) or the class of an expanded clone, and some rows leave it out.

J: TRBJ2-3
D: -
size: once
V: TRBV6-6
CDR3: CASSYEAAGTTDTQYF
DNA: TGTGCCAGCAGTTACGAGGCGGCGGGGACCACAGATACGCAGTATTTT

J: TRBJ1-2
D: -
size: few
V: TRBV28
CDR3: CASSPDRGGSGYTF
DNA: TGTGCCAGCAGTCCCGACAGAGGGGGATCTGGCTACACCTTC

J: TRBJ2-2
D: TRBD2
size: -
V: TRBV25-1
CDR3: CASGGLAGAGELFF
DNA: TGTGCCAGCGGGGGACTAGCGGGAGCCGGGGAGCTGTTTTTT

J: TRBJ2-4
D: TRBD2
size: -
V: TRBV5-4
CDR3: CASSLRREGDKNIQYF
DNA: TGTGCCAGCAGCTTGAGGCGGGAGGGCGACAAAAACATTCAGTACTTC

J: TRBJ2-5
D: TRBD1
size: -
V: TRBV15
CDR3: CATSSRDRDQETQYF
DNA: TGTGCCACCAGCAGCCGGGACAGAGATCAAGAGACCCAGTACTTC

J: TRBJ2-7
D: TRBD1
size: -
V: TRBV19
CDR3: CASKRTGEGYEQYF
DNA: TGTGCCAGTAAACGGACAGGGGAGGGCTACGAGCAGTACTTC

J: TRBJ1-1
D: -
size: -
V: TRBV7-2
CDR3: CASSSGWNTEAFF
DNA: TGTGCCAGCAGCTCCGGGTGGAACACTGAAGCTTTCTTT

J: TRBJ1-2
D: TRBD1
size: -
V: TRBV10-3
CDR3: CAIGPGQGLYGYTF
DNA: TGTGCCATCGGACCGGGACAGGGCCTCTATGGCTACACCTTC

J: TRBJ2-4
D: -
size: -
V: TRBV6-6
CDR3: CASSLGTALAKNIQYF
DNA: TGTGCCAGCAGTTTAGGGACTGCCCTAGCCAAAAACATTCAGTACTTC

J: TRBJ2-4
D: -
size: -
V: TRBV28
CDR3: CASSSMIWDQGGAAPWDIQYF
DNA: TGTGCCAGCAGTTCTATGATATGGGACCAGGGGGGTGCTGCTCCGTGGGACATTCAGTACTTC

J: TRBJ2-7
D: TRBD1
size: -
V: TRBV7-2
CDR3: CASSSRRQGFIYEQYF
DNA: TGTGCCAGCAGCTCGAGGCGACAGGGTTTTATCTACGAGCAGTACTTC

J: TRBJ2-7
D: TRBD2
size: -
V: TRBV19
CDR3: CASSIMASGSRGYEQYF
DNA: TGTGCCAGTAGTATAATGGCTAGCGGCTCCCGAGGCTACGAGCAGTACTTC

J: TRBJ2-3
D: -
size: -
V: TRBV18
CDR3: CASSPNSGNTDTQYF
DNA: TGTGCCAGCTCACCGAATAGCGGCAACACAGATACGCAGTATTTT

J: TRBJ2-7
D: TRBD1
size: few
V: TRBV27
CDR3: CASMDRGLYPLLSEQYF
DNA: TGTGCCAGCATGGACAGGGGGCTTTATCCTCTACTCTCCGAGCAGTACTTC

J: TRBJ1-6
D: TRBD1
size: once
V: TRBV7-2
CDR3: CASSLALGTVNSPLHF
DNA: TGTGCCAGCAGCTTAGCCCTCGGGACAGTTAATTCACCCCTCCACTTT

J: TRBJ2-3
D: -
size: -
V: TRBV24-1
CDR3: CATGTLTDTQYF
DNA: TGTGCCACTGGGACACTCACAGATACGCAGTATTTT

J: TRBJ2-5
D: TRBD2
size: -
V: TRBV5-8
CDR3: CASSPGLAGGTQYF
DNA: TGTGCCAGCAGCCCGGGACTAGCGGGGGGGACCCAGTACTTC

J: TRBJ1-5
D: TRBD1
size: -
V: TRBV6-5
CDR3: CASRGQAHQPQHF
DNA: TGTGCCAGCAGAGGACAGGCCCATCAGCCCCAGCATTTT

J: TRBJ1-1
D: -
size: -
V: TRBV7-9
CDR3: CASSLPYRNTEAFF
DNA: TGTGCCAGCAGCTTACCTTACAGGAACACTGAAGCTTTCTTT

J: TRBJ2-1
D: TRBD2
size: -
V: TRBV9
CDR3: CASSAKGLVGEDEQFF
DNA: TGTGCCAGCAGCGCTAAAGGACTAGTCGGAGAGGATGAGCAGTTCTTC

J: TRBJ1-5
D: -
size: -
V: TRBV6-2/TRBV6-3
CDR3: CASSTQGYSNQPQHF
DNA: TGTGCCAGCAGTACCCAGGGATATAGCAATCAGCCCCAGCATTTT

J: TRBJ2-7
D: -
size: -
V: TRBV25-1
CDR3: CASSVNSGAYEQYF
DNA: TGTGCCAGCAGTGTGAATAGCGGCGCCTACGAGCAGTACTTC

J: TRBJ1-1
D: -
size: -
V: TRBV12-5
CDR3: CASGLSLGVGQNTEAFF
DNA: TGTGCTAGTGGTTTGTCGTTGGGTGTTGGACAAAACACTGAAGCTTTCTTT

J: TRBJ1-1
D: -
size: few
V: TRBV29-1
CDR3: CSADVQGNTEAFF
DNA: TGCAGCGCAGACGTACAGGGGAACACTGAAGCTTTCTTT

J: TRBJ2-5
D: -
size: -
V: TRBV7-3
CDR3: CASSLSPEGTQYF
DNA: TGTGCCAGCAGCTTATCCCCCGAGGGGACCCAGTACTTC

J: TRBJ2-3
D: -
size: -
V: TRBV7-9
CDR3: CASSLDSSRTDTQYF
DNA: TGTGCCAGCAGCTTAGATAGTTCCCGCACAGATACGCAGTATTTT

J: TRBJ2-3
D: -
size: -
V: TRBV9
CDR3: CASSVADTQYF
DNA: TGTGCCAGCAGCGTAGCTGATACGCAGTATTTT

J: TRBJ2-7
D: TRBD1
size: -
V: TRBV7-6
CDR3: CASSLSPGQVSYEQYF
DNA: TGTGCCAGCAGCTTATCCCCGGGACAGGTCTCCTACGAGCAGTACTTC

J: TRBJ1-2
D: -
size: few
V: TRBV5-6
CDR3: CASSLSGRRGNFNGYTF
DNA: TGTGCCAGCAGCTTGTCGGGCCGGAGGGGTAACTTCAATGGCTACACCTTC

J: TRBJ2-3
D: TRBD2
size: -
V: TRBV15
CDR3: CATSRDSLAGGSTDTQYF
DNA: TGTGCCACCAGCAGAGATTCGCTAGCGGGGGGGAGCACAGATACGCAGTATTTT

J: TRBJ2-2
D: -
size: -
V: TRBV7-3
CDR3: CASGGTGTGELFF
DNA: TGTGCCAGCGGGGGTACAGGGACCGGGGAGCTGTTTTTT

J: TRBJ1-2
D: -
size: few
V: TRBV2
CDR3: CASSPRVYGYTF
DNA: TGTGCCAGCAGCCCACGAGTCTATGGCTACACCTTC

J: TRBJ2-1
D: -
size: once
V: TRBV7-9
CDR3: CASSLGRTFYNEQFF
DNA: TGTGCCAGCAGCTTAGGCAGGACATTCTACAATGAGCAGTTCTTC

J: TRBJ1-1
D: -
size: -
V: TRBV11-2
CDR3: CASTSPPSTPFF
DNA: TGTGCCAGCACCTCGCCTCCTTCCACTCCTTTCTTT

J: TRBJ2-5
D: -
size: -
V: TRBV18
CDR3: CASSPPSGQETQYF
DNA: TGTGCCAGCTCACCACCGTCCGGCCAAGAGACCCAGTACTTC

J: TRBJ2-1
D: TRBD2
size: -
V: TRBV11-2
CDR3: CASSGSGSWGEQFF
DNA: TGTGCCAGCAGCGGTAGCGGGAGCTGGGGTGAGCAGTTCTTC

J: TRBJ1-4
D: -
size: -
V: TRBV4-3
CDR3: CASSQDSGVDEKLFF
DNA: TGCGCCAGCAGCCAAGATTCAGGGGTGGACGAAAAACTGTTTTTT

J: TRBJ1-4
D: -
size: -
V: TRBV7-9
CDR3: CASSLGSGTSSF
DNA: TGTGCCAGCAGCTTAGGTTCTGGGACTTCTTCTTTT

J: TRBJ1-2
D: TRBD1
size: -
V: TRBV6-5
CDR3: CASSYSEGANPGYTF
DNA: TGTGCCAGCAGTTACTCGGAGGGGGCGAACCCTGGCTACACCTTC

J: TRBJ2-1
D: -
size: -
V: TRBV5-8
CDR3: CASSLLWEQFF
DNA: TGTGCCAGCAGCCTACTCTGGGAGCAGTTCTTC

J: TRBJ2-7
D: TRBD1
size: -
V: TRBV29-1
CDR3: CSVEFLGQGLEQYF
DNA: TGCAGCGTTGAGTTTCTGGGACAGGGCCTCGAGCAGTACTTC

J: TRBJ2-7
D: -
size: -
V: TRBV5-6
CDR3: CASSLPPYDEQYF
DNA: TGTGCCAGCAGCTTGCCCCCCTACGACGAGCAGTACTTC

J: TRBJ1-2
D: -
size: many
V: TRBV12-3/TRBV12-4
CDR3: CASSLPGSYGYTF
DNA: TGTGCCAGCAGTTTACCGGGGAGCTATGGCTACACCTTC

J: TRBJ2-1
D: TRBD2
size: -
V: TRBV7-9
CDR3: CASSPSAGGADEQFF
DNA: TGTGCCAGCAGCCCCTCAGCGGGAGGGGCCGATGAGCAGTTCTTC

J: TRBJ2-7
D: TRBD2
size: -
V: TRBV18
CDR3: CASSPGLAAYEQYF
DNA: TGTGCCAGCTCACCCGGACTAGCTGCCTACGAGCAGTACTTC